This T cell receptor (beta chain) comes out of a study of cytotoxic CD8 clonotypes in ibrutinib-treated CLL. Study at large: Following treatment for a median roughly twelve months, range 6 to 36, response samples were then taken. Study-level results: Clonality climbed at ibrutinib response, then dropped toward baseline at progression. Public clonotypes were seen rarely and were contracted or stable on treatment.

The table came from immunoSEQ multiplex PCR; TCRdb's copy has only in-frame clones and leaves some out. The table includes some 350,000 clones, about 64% detected once. Regarding this clone: Its antigen is still unknown.

CDR1 and CDR2 from the germline V gene are SGHNT and YENEEA. This CDR3 contains 14 residues. Trimming took off 0 bases at V and 5 bases at J, with 10 bases between the two ends. Sequenced here: PBMCs, sampled after 36 months of ibrutinib treatment. This TCR was recovered from a human donor with chronic lymphocytic leukemia. The V call is TRBV11-3, the J call TRBJ1-1; D is undetermined. In DNA, the CDR3 is TGTGCCAGCAGCTTAGATGGGGTCTCAACTGAAGCTTTCTTT. This sequence encodes CASSLDGVSTEAFF. Full variable domain (missing parts from reference TRBV11-3 and TRBJ1-1): EAGVVQSPRYKIIEKKQPVAFWCNPISGHNTLYWYLQNLGQGPELLIRYENEEAVDDSQLPKDRFSAERLKGVDSTLKIQPAELGDSAVYLCASSLDGVSTEAFFGQGTRLTVV.